The present T cell receptor (beta chain) was sequenced within a study of blood T cells in healthy people across ages. A second 7 to 11 cycle PCR used barcoded and J-beta primers. MiXCR, run by TCRdb on the 5' RACE reads, gives a single entry per CDR3 protein. The repertoire includes roughly 680,000 distinct CDR3 sequences, 40% to 65% of them detected once, and less than 15% sits in the top ten. There are 13 residues in the CDR3. CDR1 is KGHSH, CDR2 LQKENI, per germline. The V gene lost 3 bases and the J gene lost 2 bases, with 8 bases spanning the gap. The TCR was taken from a woman aged 80 or older in good health. Sequenced: blood. The V gene is TRBV18, the J gene TRBJ2-7; D unclear. CDR3: CASSPSDAYEQYF. CDR3 in DNA: TGTGCCAGCTCACCGTCTGATGCCTACGAGCAGTACTTC. Full variable domain (rest looked up from reference TRBV18 and TRBJ2-7): NAGVMQNPRHLVRRRGQEARLRCSPMKGHSHVYWYRQLPEEGLKFMVYLQKENIIDESGMPKERFSAEFPKEGPSILRIQQVVRGDSAAYFCASSPSDAYEQYFGPGTRLTVT.